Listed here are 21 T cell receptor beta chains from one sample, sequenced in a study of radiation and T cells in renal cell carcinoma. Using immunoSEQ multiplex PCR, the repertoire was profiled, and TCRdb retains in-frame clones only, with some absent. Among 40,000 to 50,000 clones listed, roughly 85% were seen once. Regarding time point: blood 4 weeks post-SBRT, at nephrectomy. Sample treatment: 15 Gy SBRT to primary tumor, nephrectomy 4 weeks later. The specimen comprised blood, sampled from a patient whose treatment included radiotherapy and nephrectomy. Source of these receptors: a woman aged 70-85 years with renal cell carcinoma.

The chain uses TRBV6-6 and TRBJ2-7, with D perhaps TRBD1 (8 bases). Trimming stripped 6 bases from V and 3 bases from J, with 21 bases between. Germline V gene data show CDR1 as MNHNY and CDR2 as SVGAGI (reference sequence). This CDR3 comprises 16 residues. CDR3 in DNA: TGTGCCAGCAGCCCTGGGGGGGCAGGGGGCATCTACGAGCAGTACTTC. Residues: CASSPGGAGGIYEQYF.

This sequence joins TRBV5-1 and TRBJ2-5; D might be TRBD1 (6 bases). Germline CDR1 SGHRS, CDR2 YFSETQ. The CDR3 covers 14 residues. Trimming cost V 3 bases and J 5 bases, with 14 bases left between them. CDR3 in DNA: TGCGCCAGCAGCTCACAGGGAGAGCGGGAGACCCAGTACTTC. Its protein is CASSSQGERETQYF. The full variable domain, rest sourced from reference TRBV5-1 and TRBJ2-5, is KAGVTQTPRYLIKTRGQQVTLSCSPISGHRSVSWYQQTPGQGLQFLFEYFSETQRNKGNFPGRFSGRQFSNSRSEMNVSTLELGDSALYLCASSSQGERETQYFGPGTRLLVL.

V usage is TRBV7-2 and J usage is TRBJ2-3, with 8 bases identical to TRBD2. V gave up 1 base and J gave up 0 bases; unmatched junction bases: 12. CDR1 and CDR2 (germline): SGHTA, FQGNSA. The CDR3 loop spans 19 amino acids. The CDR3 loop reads CASSLGLGGRIFSTDTQYF. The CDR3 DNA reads TGTGCCAGCAGCTTAGGCCTTGGCGGGAGGATCTTTAGCACAGATACGCAGTATTTT.

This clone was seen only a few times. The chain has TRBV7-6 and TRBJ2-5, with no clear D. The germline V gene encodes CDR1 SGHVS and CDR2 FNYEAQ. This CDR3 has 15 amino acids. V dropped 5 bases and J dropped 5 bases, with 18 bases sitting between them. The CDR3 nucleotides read TGTGCCAGCAGCCCAGAAGCAGATTTTTGGGAGACCCAGTACTTC. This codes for CASSPEADFWETQYF.

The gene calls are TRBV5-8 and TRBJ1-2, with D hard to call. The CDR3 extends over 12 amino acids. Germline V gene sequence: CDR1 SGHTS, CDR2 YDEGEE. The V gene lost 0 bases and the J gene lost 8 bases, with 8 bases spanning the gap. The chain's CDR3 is CASSLDAGGYTF. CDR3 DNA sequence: TGTGCCAGCAGCTTGGATGCAGGAGGCTACACCTTC.

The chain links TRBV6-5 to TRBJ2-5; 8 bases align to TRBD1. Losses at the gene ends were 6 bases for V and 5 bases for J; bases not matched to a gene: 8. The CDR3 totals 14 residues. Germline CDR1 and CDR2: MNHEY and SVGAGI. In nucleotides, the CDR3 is TGTGCCAGCAGACCCGATCGGACAGGGGAGACCCAGTACTTC. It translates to CASRPDRTGETQYF.

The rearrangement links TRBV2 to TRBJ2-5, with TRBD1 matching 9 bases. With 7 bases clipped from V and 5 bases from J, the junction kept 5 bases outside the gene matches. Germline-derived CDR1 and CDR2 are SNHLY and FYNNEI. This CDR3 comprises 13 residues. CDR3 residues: CASIRGTGETQYF. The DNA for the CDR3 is TGTGCCAGCATAAGGGGGACAGGGGAGACCCAGTACTTC.

The CDR3 coding sequence is TGCGCCAGCAGCTTGTTGAGGGGCGTTAACTATGGCTACACCTTC. Encoded protein: CASSLLRGVNYGYTF. The chain employs TRBV5-1 and TRBJ1-2, with D tentatively TRBD1 (5 bases). V was trimmed by 1 base and J by 1 base, leaving 11 bases between them. The CDR3 spans 15 residues. The germline gives CDR1 SGHRS, CDR2 YFSETQ.

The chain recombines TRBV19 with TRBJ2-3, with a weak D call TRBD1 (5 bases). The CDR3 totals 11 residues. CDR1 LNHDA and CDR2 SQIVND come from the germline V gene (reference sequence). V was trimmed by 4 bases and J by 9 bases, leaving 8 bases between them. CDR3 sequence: CASSTQVTQYF. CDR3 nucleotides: TGTGCCAGTAGTACACAGGTAACGCAGTATTTT.

CDR3 sequence (DNA): TGTGCCAGCAGCTTAGGAGGGGGAGCGGCAGATACGCAGTATTTT. Translation gives CASSLGGGAADTQYF. This rearrangement joins TRBV7-3 to TRBJ2-3; D is perhaps TRBD1 or TRBD2 (6 bases each). The CDR3 loop spans 15 amino acids. Germline V gene lookup returns CDR1 SGHTA and CDR2 FQGTGA. V lost 2 bases and J 4 bases, leaving 13 bases between the germline ends.

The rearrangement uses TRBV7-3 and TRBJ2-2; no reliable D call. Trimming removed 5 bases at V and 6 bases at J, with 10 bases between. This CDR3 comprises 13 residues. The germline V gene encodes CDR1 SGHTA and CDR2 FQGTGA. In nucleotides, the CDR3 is TGTGCCAGCAGCACCACAGAGTCCGGGGAGCTGTTTTTT. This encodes CASSTTESGELFF.

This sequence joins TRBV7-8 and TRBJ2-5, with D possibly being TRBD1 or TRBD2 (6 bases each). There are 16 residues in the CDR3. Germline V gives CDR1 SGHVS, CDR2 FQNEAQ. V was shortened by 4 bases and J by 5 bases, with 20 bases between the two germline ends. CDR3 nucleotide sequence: TGTGCCAGCAGCTCCCCGGGAGTTGAGGGGGTCGAGACCCAGTACTTC. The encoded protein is CASSSPGVEGVETQYF.

The CDR3 DNA is TGTGCCAGCAGCGCGGGACTAGCGGGGGGAGTCACCGGGGAGCTGTTTTTT. Translated: CASSAGLAGGVTGELFF. V gene TRBV7-2 combines with J gene TRBJ2-2; the match to TRBD2 covers 15 bases. The CDR3 consists of 17 residues. J was trimmed by 4 bases and V by 5 bases; bases with no gene match: 5. In germline, CDR1 is SGHTA, CDR2 FQGNSA. The variable domain in full, completed from reference TRBV7-2 and TRBJ2-2, reads GAGVSQSPSNKVTEKGKDVELRCDPISGHTALYWYRQSLGQGLEFLIYFQGNSAPDKSGLPSDRFSAERTGGSVSTLTIQRTQQEDSAVYLCASSAGLAGGVTGELFFGEGSRLTVL.

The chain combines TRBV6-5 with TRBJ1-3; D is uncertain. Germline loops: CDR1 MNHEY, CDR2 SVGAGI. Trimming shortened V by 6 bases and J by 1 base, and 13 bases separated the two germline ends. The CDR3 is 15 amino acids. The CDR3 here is CASRTRYLSGNTIYF. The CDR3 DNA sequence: TGTGCCAGCAGGACCCGATACCTTTCTGGAAACACCATATATTTT.

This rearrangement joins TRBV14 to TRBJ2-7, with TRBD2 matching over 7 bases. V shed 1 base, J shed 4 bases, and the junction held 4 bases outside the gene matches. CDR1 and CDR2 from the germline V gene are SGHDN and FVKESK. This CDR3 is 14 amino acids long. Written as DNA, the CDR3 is TGTGCCAGCAGCCAAGGAGCGGGACCGTACGAGCAGTACTTC. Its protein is CASSQGAGPYEQYF.

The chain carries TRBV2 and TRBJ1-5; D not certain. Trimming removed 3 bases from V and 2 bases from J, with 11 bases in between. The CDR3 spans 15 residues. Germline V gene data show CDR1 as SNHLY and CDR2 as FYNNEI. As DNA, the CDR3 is TGTGCCAGCAGTGAGGAGGGTTCGGGCAATCAGCCCCAGCATTTT. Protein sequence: CASSEEGSGNQPQHF.

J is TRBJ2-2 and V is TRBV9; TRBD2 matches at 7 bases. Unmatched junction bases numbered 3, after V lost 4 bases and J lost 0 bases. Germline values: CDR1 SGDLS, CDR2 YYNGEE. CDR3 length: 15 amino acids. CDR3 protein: CASSSGGSNTGELFF. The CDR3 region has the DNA TGTGCCAGCAGCTCGGGGGGTTCGAACACCGGGGAGCTGTTTTTT. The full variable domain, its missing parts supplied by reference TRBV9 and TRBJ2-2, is DSGVTQTPKHLITATGQRVTLRCSPRSGDLSVYWYQQSLDQGLQFLIQYYNGEERAKGNILERFSAQQFPDLHSELNLSSLELGDSALYFCASSSGGSNTGELFFGEGSRLTVL.

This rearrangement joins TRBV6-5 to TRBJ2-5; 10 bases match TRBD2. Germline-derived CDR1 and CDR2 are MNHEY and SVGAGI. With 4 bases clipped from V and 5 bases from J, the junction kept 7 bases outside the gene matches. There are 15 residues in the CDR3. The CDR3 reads CASSFRSGGAETQYF. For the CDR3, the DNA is TGTGCCAGCAGTTTTAGGAGCGGGGGGGCGGAGACCCAGTACTTC.

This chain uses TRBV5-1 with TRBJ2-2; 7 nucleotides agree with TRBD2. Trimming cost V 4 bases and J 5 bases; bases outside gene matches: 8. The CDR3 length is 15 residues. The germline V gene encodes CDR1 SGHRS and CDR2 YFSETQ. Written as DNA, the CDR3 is TGCGCCAGCAGCCAAACTGGAGCGGGGACCGGGGAGCTGTTTTTT. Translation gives CASSQTGAGTGELFF.

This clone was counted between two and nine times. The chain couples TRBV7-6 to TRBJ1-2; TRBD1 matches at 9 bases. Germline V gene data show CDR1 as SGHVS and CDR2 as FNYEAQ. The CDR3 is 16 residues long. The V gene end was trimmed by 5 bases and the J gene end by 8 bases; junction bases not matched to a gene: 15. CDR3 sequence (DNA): TGTGCCAGCAGCCCACGAGGGGGACAGGGATTGAGCGGCTACACCTTC. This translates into CASSPRGGQGLSGYTF.

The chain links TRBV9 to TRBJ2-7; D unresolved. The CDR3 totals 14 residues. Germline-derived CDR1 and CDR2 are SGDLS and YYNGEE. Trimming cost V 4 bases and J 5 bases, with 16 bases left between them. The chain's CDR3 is CASSPTGTQHEQYF. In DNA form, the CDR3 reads TGTGCCAGCAGCCCTACCGGAACACAACACGAGCAGTACTTC.